These T cell receptor beta chains were read from a single sample in a study of shared clonotypes between healthy human individuals. Sequencing was performed with immunoSEQ multiplex PCR; in TCRdb, only in-frame clones are kept and a portion is missing. The sample includes some 2,000,000 clones, almost 96% seen only once; the top ten take over 0.1%. Sequenced: naive CD4+ T cells sorted from blood. The receptors derive from a man younger than 35 in good health. The CDR3 runs from the conserved cysteine through the conserved F or W. D genes are given only for firm matches. A clone size is listed for some rows: how often the clone was seen (once, few, many), or a class if it is expanded.

>TRBJ1-2|.|TRBV5-6|.
TGTGCCAGCAGCTGGGGGGCCAACTATGGCTACACCTTC
CASSWGANYGYTF
>TRBJ2-6|.|TRBV27|.
TGTGCCAGCAGTTTAAAGCCAGTGCTCCACTCTGGGGCCAACGTCCTGACTTTC
CASSLKPVLHSGANVLTF
>TRBJ2-1|.|TRBV7-9|TRBD1
TGTGCCAGCAGCTGGGCACCGGGACAGGGATTCAATGAGCAGTTCTTC
CASSWAPGQGFNEQFF
>TRBJ2-5|.|TRBV7-6|.
TGTGCCAGCAGCTTAGCCGACGGAACCTTAGCGACCCAGTACTTC
CASSLADGTLATQYF
>TRBJ1-1|.|TRBV6-5|TRBD1
TGTGCCAGCATTTTTGCCGGGACAGACCTGTCTGAAGCTTTCTTT
CASIFAGTDLSEAFF
>TRBJ2-5|.|TRBV11-2|TRBD2
TGTGCCAGCAGCTTCTTAGCGGGAGTTGAGACCCAGTACTTC
CASSFLAGVETQYF
>TRBJ2-5|.|TRBV10-3|TRBD2
TGTGCCATCAGCCCAAGTCGGGAGGCGCAAGAGACCCAGTACTTC
CAISPSREAQETQYF
>TRBJ1-2|once|TRBV5-6|.
TGTGCCAGCAGCTCCAGGGGCGAGGTCGGCTATGGCTACACCTTC
CASSSRGEVGYGYTF
>TRBJ2-3|.|TRBV11-2|.
TGTGCCAGCAGCCCCGGGACTCCCGTAGGGCAGTATTTT
CASSPGTPVGQYF
>TRBJ1-1|.|TRBV27|TRBD1
TGTGCCAGCAGTTCCGGACAGGGTCTTAGGGGGACTGAAGCTTTCTTT
CASSSGQGLRGTEAFF
>TRBJ2-7|once|TRBV6-6|.
TGTGCCAGCAGTTACTCGGAGGGATCCTACGAGCAGTACTTC
CASSYSEGSYEQYF
>TRBJ2-3|.|TRBV6-1|TRBD1
TGTGCCAGCAGTGAAGCGACAGGGGGCTGGTCAGATACGCAGTATTTT
CASSEATGGWSDTQYF